One and the same sample provided the 3 T cell receptor beta chains below, sequenced in a study of beta chain features in type 1 diabetes (dated by TCRdb to about 2018). The library was obtained by the immunoSEQ multiplex PCR assay. All of the isolated RNA was reverse transcribed with the High Capacity cDNA Reverse Transcription Kit, so expressed TCRB transcripts were sequenced. In TCRdb, the immuneACCESS table is reduced to in-frame sequences with V and J assigned. These tables do not hold every clone; where another copy was compared, an unresolved V gene accounts for under half, and the others remain unexplained. This sample is represented by around 160,000 clones; over 55% of them were singletons. The ten biggest clones cover roughly 0.089% of the sample. No antigen is known for these receptors. Beyond this particular receptor, the publication reports: Type 1 diabetes patients showed a moderate but significant shortening of TCRB CDR3 length in all four CD4+ subsets.

Specimen: naive CD4+ T cells from blood. What the cell subset or site label conveys for this sample: true naive CD4+ T cells. The receptor set was obtained from a man aged 25-45 years with type 1 diabetes.

This rearrangement joins TRBV7-9 to TRBJ2-3; TRBD2 might be the D (5 bases). Germline CDR1 reads SEHNR; CDR2 reads FQNEAQ (reference sequence). V dropped 5 bases and J dropped 0 bases, with 15 bases sitting between them. The CDR3 sequence is 16 residues long. This CDR3 is CASSRLRAVSTDTQYF. The CDR3 nucleotides read TGTGCCAGCAGCCGCTTAAGAGCGGTAAGCACAGATACGCAGTATTTT.

In its sample, this clone was seen a few times. The rearrangement links TRBV4-3 to TRBJ2-5; unclear D gene. V shed 6 bases and J shed 5 bases, with 13 bases lying between them. Germline V CDR1 and CDR2: LGHNA, YSLEER. The CDR3 totals 13 residues. CDR3: CASSDRISETQYF. The CDR3 coding sequence is TGCGCCAGCAGTGACCGAATAAGCGAGACCCAGTACTTC.

The CDR3 nucleotides read TGCGCCAGCAGCTTCGGGACAGGACGAACGAACACTGAAGCTTTCTTT. It translates to CASSFGTGRTNTEAFF. This chain links TRBV5-1 with TRBJ1-1; TRBD1 agrees at 8 bases. J lost 1 base, V lost 2 bases, and 7 bases had no gene match. Germline values: CDR1 SGHRS, CDR2 YFSETQ. This CDR3 contains 16 residues. Combining the CDR3 with reference TRBV5-1 and TRBJ1-1 gives the whole variable domain KAGVTQTPRYLIKTRGQQVTLSCSPISGHRSVSWYQQTPGQGLQFLFEYFSETQRNKGNFPGRFSGRQFSNSRSEMNVSTLELGDSALYLCASSFGTGRTNTEAFFGQGTRLTVV.